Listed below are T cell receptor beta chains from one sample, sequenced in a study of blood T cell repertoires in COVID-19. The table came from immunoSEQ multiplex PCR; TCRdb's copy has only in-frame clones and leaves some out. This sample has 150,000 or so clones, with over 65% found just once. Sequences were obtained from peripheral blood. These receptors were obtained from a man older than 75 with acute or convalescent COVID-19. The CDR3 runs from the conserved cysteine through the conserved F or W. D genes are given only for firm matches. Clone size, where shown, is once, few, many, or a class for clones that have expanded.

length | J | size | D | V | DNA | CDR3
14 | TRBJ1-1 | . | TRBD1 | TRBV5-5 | TGTGCCAGCAGCTTGAGGGACAGGAAGACTGAAGCTTTCTTT | CASSLRDRKTEAFF
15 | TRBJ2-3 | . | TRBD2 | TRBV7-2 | TGTGCCAGCAGCCTTGGGGCGGGGGGCACAGATACGCAGTATTTT | CASSLGAGGTDTQYF
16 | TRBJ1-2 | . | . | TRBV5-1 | TGCGCCAGCAGCCTGAACGTCCCAGGCAGGAACTATGGCTACACCTTC | CASSLNVPGRNYGYTF
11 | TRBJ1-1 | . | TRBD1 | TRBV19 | TGTGCCAGTAAGGAGGGGGCGGTAGCTTTCTTT | CASKEGAVAFF
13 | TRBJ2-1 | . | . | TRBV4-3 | TGCGCCAGCAGCCCCCGACAATTTGGTGAGCAGTTCTTC | CASSPRQFGEQFF
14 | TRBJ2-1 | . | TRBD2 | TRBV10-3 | TGTGCCATCATGACTAGCGGGGGGGGCAATGAGCAGTTCTTC | CAIMTSGGGNEQFF
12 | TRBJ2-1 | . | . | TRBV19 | TGTGCCAGGATACTAGCACAATATGAGCAGTTCTTC | CARILAQYEQFF
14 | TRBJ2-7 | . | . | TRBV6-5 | TGTGCCAGCAGCGGGAACGGGCGATTTTCCGAGCAGTACTTC | CASSGNGRFSEQYF
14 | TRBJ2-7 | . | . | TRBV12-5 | TGTGCTAGTGGCTCGGACCGGGGATACTACGAGCAGTACTTC | CASGSDRGYYEQYF
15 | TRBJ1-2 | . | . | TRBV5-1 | TGCGCCAGCAGCCTCCGGGGGACGGTGAACTATGGCTACACCTTC | CASSLRGTVNYGYTF
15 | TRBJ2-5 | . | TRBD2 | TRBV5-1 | TGCGCCAGCAGCCATACGGCGGGGGACCAAGAGACCCAGTACTTC | CASSHTAGDQETQYF
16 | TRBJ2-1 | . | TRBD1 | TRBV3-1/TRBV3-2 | TGTGCCAGCAGCCACCCGGGACAGAAAGGCGACAATGAGCAGTTCTTC | CASSHPGQKGDNEQFF
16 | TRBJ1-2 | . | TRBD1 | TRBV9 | TGTGCCAGCAGCGTAGATGGGACAGGTACTAGGAGCGGCTACACCTTC | CASSVDGTGTRSGYTF
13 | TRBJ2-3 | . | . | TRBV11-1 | TGTGCCAGCAGCTTATCAACCGGAGATACGCAGTATTTT | CASSLSTGDTQYF
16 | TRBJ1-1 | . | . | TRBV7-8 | TGTGCCAGCAGCCCAGCACCGGGACTGGGGAACACTGAAGCTTTCTTT | CASSPAPGLGNTEAFF
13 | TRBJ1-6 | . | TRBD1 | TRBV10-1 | TGCGCCAGCGGCAGGGGGGATAATTCACCCCTCCACTTT | CASGRGDNSPLHF
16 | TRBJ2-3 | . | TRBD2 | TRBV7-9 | TGTGCCAGCAGCTTAGCCAGCGGGGTCGCATCAGATACGCAGTATTTT | CASSLASGVASDTQYF
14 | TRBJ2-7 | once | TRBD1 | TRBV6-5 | TGTGCCAGCAGACCTACAGGGGGCAAGGGCGAGCAGTACTTC | CASRPTGGKGEQYF
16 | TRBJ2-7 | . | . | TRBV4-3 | TGCGCCAGCAGCCAAGACCGGGACTTAACCTACTACGAGCAGTACTTC | CASSQDRDLTYYEQYF
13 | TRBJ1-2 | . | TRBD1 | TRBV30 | TGTGCCTGGAGCCGAGGGGGACAGGGAGGCTACACCTTC | CAWSRGGQGGYTF
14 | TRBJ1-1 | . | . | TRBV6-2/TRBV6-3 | TGTGCCAGCAGTCTAACAGGAACCGGCACTGAAGCTTTCTTT | CASSLTGTGTEAFF
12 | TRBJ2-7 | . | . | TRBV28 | TGTGCCAGCAGTTTACAGGGGTACGAGCAGTACTTC | CASSLQGYEQYF
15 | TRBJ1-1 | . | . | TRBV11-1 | TGTGCCAGCAGCTCCGCTACAGGAATGAACACTGAAGCTTTCTTT | CASSSATGMNTEAFF
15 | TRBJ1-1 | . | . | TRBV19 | TGTGCCAGTAGTATAATAGGGAGATTGGGCACTGAAGCTTTCTTT | CASSIIGRLGTEAFF
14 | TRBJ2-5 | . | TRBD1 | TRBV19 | TGTGCCAGTAGAAGACAGGGGCCCCAAGAGACCCAGTACTTC | CASRRQGPQETQYF
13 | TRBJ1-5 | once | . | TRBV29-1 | TGCAGCGTTGAACAGGGACTGAATCAGCCCCAGCATTTT | CSVEQGLNQPQHF